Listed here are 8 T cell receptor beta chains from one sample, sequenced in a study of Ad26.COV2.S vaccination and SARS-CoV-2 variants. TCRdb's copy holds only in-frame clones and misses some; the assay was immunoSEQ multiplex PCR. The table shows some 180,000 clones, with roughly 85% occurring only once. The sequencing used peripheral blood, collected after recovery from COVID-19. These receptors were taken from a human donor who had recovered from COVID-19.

CDR3: CASSLLSGGVTDTQYF. CDR3 bases: TGTGCCAGCAGCCTCCTTAGCGGGGGCGTCACAGATACGCAGTATTTT. V and J are TRBV7-9 and TRBJ2-3; 9 bases match TRBD2. The CDR3 runs to 16 residues. Germline values: CDR1 SEHNR, CDR2 FQNEAQ (reference sequence). The V and J ends lost 5 bases and 2 bases, in that order; junction bases with no gene match: 8.

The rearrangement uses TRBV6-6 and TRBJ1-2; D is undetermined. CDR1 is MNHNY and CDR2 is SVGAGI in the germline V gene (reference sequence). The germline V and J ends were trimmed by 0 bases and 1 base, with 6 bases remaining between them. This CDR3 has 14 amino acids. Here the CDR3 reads CASSYSGVNYGYTF. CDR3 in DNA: TGTGCCAGCAGTTACTCGGGCGTTAACTATGGCTACACCTTC.

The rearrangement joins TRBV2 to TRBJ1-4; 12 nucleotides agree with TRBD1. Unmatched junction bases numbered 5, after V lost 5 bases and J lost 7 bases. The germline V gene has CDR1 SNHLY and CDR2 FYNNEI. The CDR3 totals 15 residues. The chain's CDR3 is CASSKPGQGAEKLFF. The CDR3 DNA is TGTGCCAGCAGTAAACCGGGACAGGGGGCTGAAAAACTGTTTTTT.

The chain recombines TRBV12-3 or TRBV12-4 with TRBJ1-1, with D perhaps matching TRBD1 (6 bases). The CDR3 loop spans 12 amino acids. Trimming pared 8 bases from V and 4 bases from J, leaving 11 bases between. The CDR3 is CASVQGFTEAFF. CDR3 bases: TGTGCCAGCGTCCAGGGGTTCACTGAAGCTTTCTTT.

The DNA of the CDR3 is TGTGCCAGCAGCTTGGCACTAGAGAGATACAATGAGCAGTTCTTC. Its translation: CASSLALERYNEQFF. The rearrangement joins TRBV5-6 to TRBJ2-1, with D possibly being TRBD2 (5 bases). The CDR3 length is 15 residues. The V gene's germline CDR1 is SGHDT and CDR2 YYEEEE. V dropped 0 bases and J dropped 4 bases, with 11 bases sitting between them.

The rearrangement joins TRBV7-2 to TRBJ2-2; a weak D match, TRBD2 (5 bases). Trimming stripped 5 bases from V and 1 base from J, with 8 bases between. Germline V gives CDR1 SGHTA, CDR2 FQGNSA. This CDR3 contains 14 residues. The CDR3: CASSASGNTGELFF. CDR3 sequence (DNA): TGTGCCAGCAGCGCCAGCGGGAACACCGGGGAGCTGTTTTTT.

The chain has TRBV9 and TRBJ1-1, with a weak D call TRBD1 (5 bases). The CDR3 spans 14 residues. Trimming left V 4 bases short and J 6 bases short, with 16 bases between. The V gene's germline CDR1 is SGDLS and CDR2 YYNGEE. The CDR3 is CASSLTEYWAEAFF. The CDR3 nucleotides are TGTGCCAGCAGCCTGACAGAATACTGGGCTGAAGCTTTCTTT.

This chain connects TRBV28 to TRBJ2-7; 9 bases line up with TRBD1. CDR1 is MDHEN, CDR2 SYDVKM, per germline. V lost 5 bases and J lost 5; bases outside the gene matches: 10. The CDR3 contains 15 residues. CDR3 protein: CASSEPGQGRNEQYF. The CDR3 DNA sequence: TGTGCCAGCAGTGAACCGGGACAGGGCCGAAACGAGCAGTACTTC.